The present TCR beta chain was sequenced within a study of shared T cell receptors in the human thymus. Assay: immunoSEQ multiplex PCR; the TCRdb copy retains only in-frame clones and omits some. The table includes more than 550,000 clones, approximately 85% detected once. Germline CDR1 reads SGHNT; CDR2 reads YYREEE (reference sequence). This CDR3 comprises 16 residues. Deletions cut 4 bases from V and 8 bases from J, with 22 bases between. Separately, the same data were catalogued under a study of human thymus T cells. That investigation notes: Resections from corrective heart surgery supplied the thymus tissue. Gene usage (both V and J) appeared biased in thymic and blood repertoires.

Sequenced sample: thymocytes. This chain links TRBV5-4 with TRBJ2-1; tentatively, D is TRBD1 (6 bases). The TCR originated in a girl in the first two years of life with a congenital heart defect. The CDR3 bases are TGTGCCAGCAGCCTCGCCGGGACACCGAAAAGAGATGAGCAGTTCTTC. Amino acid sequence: CASSLAGTPKRDEQFF.